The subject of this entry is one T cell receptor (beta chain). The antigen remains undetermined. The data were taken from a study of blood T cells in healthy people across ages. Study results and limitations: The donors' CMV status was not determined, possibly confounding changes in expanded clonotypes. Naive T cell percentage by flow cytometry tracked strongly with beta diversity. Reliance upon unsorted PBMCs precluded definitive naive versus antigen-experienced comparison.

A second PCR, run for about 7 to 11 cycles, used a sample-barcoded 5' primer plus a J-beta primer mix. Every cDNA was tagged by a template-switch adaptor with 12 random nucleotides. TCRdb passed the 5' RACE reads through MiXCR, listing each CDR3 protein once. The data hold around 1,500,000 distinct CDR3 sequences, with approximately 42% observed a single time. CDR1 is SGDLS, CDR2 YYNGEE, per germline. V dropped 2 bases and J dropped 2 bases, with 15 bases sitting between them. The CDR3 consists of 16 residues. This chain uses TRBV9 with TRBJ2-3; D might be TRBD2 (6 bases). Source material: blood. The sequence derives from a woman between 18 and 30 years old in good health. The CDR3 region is CASSVNSGKFTDTQYF. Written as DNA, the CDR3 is TGTGCCAGCAGCGTGAATAGCGGAAAGTTCACAGATACGCAGTATTTT. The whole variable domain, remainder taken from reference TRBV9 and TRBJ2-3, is DSGVTQTPKHLITATGQRVTLRCSPRSGDLSVYWYQQSLDQGLQFLIQYYNGEERAKGNILERFSAQQFPDLHSELNLSSLELGDSALYFCASSVNSGKFTDTQYFGPGTRLTVL.